These 11 T cell receptor beta chains were sequenced from one sample in a study of cytomegalovirus exposure and HLA in healthy donors. The PCR employed 60 Vbeta primers together with 13 Jbeta primers. Profiling relied on immunoSEQ multiplex PCR, and the TCRdb table lists in-frame clones only, not all of them. This table has approximately 260,000 clones, 80% to 90% appearing once. Sequenced: PBMCs. These receptors were taken from a middle-aged woman in good health and CMV-seropositive.

V is TRBV14 and J is TRBJ2-5; D ambiguous. TRBJ2-7 explains the end of the DNA better; the J call may be wrong. The CDR3 has 11 residues. CDR1 is SGHDN and CDR2 is FVKESK in the germline V gene. The CDR3 sequence: CASSHHYEQYF. CDR3 DNA: TGTGCCAGCAGCCACCACTACGAGCAGTACTTC.

The J gene is TRBJ2-2, the V gene TRBV14; D is uncertain. In germline, CDR1 is SGHDN, CDR2 FVKESK. This CDR3 comprises 15 residues. V was pared by 1 base and J by 5 bases, with 11 bases between. The CDR3 protein is CASSQALYRTGELFF. In nucleotides, the CDR3 is TGTGCCAGCAGCCAAGCTTTGTACAGAACCGGGGAGCTGTTTTTT.

The V gene is TRBV19, the J gene TRBJ1-2; TRBD1 agrees at 11 bases. The trim removed 4 bases at V and 5 bases at J, leaving 3 bases unmatched. The CDR3 length is 14 residues. The germline CDR1 and CDR2 sequences are LNHDA and SQIVND (reference sequence). This chain's CDR3 is CASSKDRGQYGYTF. The CDR3 DNA follows: TGTGCCAGTAGTAAGGACAGGGGGCAATATGGCTACACCTTC.

The J gene is TRBJ2-2, the V gene TRBV7-2; TRBD2 agrees at 11 bases. The CDR3 spans 17 residues. J lost 6 bases, V lost 0 bases, and 6 bases had no gene match. The germline V gene encodes CDR1 SGHTA and CDR2 FQGNSA. CDR3: CASSLAPTSGSPGELFF. In DNA, the CDR3 is TGTGCCAGCAGCTTAGCCCCCACTAGCGGGAGTCCCGGGGAGCTGTTTTTT. The full variable domain, with the rest looked up from reference TRBV7-2 and TRBJ2-2, is GAGVSQSPSNKVTEKGKDVELRCDPISGHTALYWYRQSLGQGLEFLIYFQGNSAPDKSGLPSDRFSAERTGGSVSTLTIQRTQQEDSAVYLCASSLAPTSGSPGELFFGEGSRLTVL.

CDR3 loop: CASSPLAGEGSGANVLTF. CDR3 coding DNA: TGTGCCAGCAGCCCCCTGGCAGGGGAAGGTTCTGGGGCCAACGTCCTGACTTTC. The chain is built from TRBV13 and TRBJ2-6, with TRBD1 as a possible D gene (6 bases). The CDR3 totals 18 residues. V lost 5 bases and J 1 base, leaving 18 bases between the germline ends. Germline lookup yields CDR1 PRHDT and CDR2 FYEKMQ (reference sequence).

This chain connects TRBV6-5 to TRBJ1-2, with TRBD1 identical over 7 bases. Trimming took 2 bases from V and 3 from J; bases not matched to a gene: 0. The CDR3 is 13 residues long. Per the germline V gene, CDR1 is MNHEY and CDR2 is SVGAGI. CDR3: CASSYTGDYGYTF. CDR3 bases: TGTGCCAGCAGTTACACAGGGGACTATGGCTACACCTTC.

In this sample, this clone turned up once. The junction departs from the called germline gene at one end, perhaps through a read error. The rearrangement uses TRBV7-8 and TRBJ1-1; D is ambiguous. Germline CDR1 reads SGHVS; CDR2 reads FQNEAQ. The CDR3 totals 11 residues. The CDR3 loop is CASSVALEAFF. DNA of the CDR3: TGTGCCAGCAGCGTAGCCCTTGAAGCTTTCTTT.

This clone was seen a single time. This rearrangement joins TRBV6-5 to TRBJ1-6; 8 bases match TRBD1. Germline V gene data show CDR1 as MNHEY and CDR2 as SVGAGI. There are 14 residues in the CDR3. V lost 7 bases and J lost 7; bases outside the gene matches: 6. Here the CDR3 reads CASKNRGLNSPLHF. In DNA form, the CDR3 reads TGTGCCAGCAAGAACAGGGGGTTGAATTCACCCCTCCACTTT.

The V gene is TRBV7-3, the J gene TRBJ2-1, with D tentatively TRBD2 (6 bases). Trimming left V 1 base short and J 5 bases short, with 15 bases between. Germline CDR1 SGHTA, CDR2 FQGTGA. The CDR3 length is 16 residues. The CDR3 region is CASSLRVSGDHNEQFF. CDR3 coding DNA: TGTGCCAGCAGCTTAAGGGTTAGCGGAGACCACAATGAGCAGTTCTTC.

V gene TRBV28 combines with J gene TRBJ1-4; weak D call: TRBD1 (6 bases). CDR3 length equals 16 residues. Trimming stripped 4 bases from V and 8 bases from J, with 20 bases between. CDR1 and CDR2 from the germline V gene are MDHEN and SYDVKM. The CDR3 loop is CASSSPGVTAREKLFF. The CDR3 nucleotides read TGTGCCAGCAGTTCCCCAGGGGTGACAGCCCGGGAAAAACTGTTTTTT.

J is TRBJ2-3 and V is TRBV7-9; 9 bases are a match to TRBD2. J was trimmed by 7 bases and V by 4 bases; bases with no gene match: 6. Germline V gives CDR1 SEHNR, CDR2 FQNEAQ (reference sequence). The CDR3 loop spans 14 amino acids. For the CDR3, the DNA is TGTGCCAGCAGCTCGGTAGCGGGAGAAAATACGCAGTATTTT. It codes for CASSSVAGENTQYF.